The sequence of this T cell receptor (beta chain) was determined in a study of control samples from healthy donors and cancer patients. Profiled with immunoSEQ multiplex PCR; TCRdb holds only in-frame clones, not every one. The sample includes about 85,000 clones, approximately 91% seen only once; the top ten take 7.5% to 9%. A single count supports this clone. Per the germline V gene, CDR1 is SNHLY and CDR2 is FYNNEI. Trimming removed 1 base from V and 2 bases from J, with 16 bases in between. This CDR3 is 17 amino acids long. The chain combines TRBV2 with TRBJ2-3; possibly TRBD1 for D (6 bases). The sequencing input was blood. This clonotype originated in a woman in her sixties or seventies in good health. CDR3 sequence (DNA): TGTGCCAGCAGTGAAGTCATCGCTGCAGGGGACACAGATACGCAGTATTTT. It codes for CASSEVIAAGDTDTQYF.